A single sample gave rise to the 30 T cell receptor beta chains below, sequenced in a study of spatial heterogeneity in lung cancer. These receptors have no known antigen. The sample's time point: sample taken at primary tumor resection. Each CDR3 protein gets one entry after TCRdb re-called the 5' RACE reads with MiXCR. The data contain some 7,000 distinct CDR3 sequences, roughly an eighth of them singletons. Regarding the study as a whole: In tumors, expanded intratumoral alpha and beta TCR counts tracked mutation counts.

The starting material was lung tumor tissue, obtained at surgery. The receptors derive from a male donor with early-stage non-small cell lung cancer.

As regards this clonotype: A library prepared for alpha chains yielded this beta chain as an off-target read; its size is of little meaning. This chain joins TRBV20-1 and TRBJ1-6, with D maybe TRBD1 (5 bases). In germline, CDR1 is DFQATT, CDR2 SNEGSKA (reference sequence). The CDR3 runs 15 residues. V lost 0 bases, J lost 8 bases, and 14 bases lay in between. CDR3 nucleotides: TGCAGTGCTAGAGATAGTGGGGCCCGTGATTCACCCCTCCACTTT. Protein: CSARDSGARDSPLHF.

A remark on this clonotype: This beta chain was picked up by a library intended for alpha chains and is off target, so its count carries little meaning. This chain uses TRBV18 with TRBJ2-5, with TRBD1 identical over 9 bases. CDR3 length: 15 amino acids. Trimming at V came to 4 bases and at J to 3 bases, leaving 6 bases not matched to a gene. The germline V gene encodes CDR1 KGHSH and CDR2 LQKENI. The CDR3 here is CASSRLRTGEETQYF. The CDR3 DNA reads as TGTGCCAGCTCACGGCTACGGACAGGGGAAGAGACCCAGTACTTC. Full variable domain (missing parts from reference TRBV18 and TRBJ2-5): NAGVMQNPRHLVRRRGQEARLRCSPMKGHSHVYWYRQLPEEGLKFMVYLQKENIIDESGMPKERFSAEFPKEGPSILRIQQVVRGDSAAYFCASSRLRTGEETQYFGPGTRLLVL.

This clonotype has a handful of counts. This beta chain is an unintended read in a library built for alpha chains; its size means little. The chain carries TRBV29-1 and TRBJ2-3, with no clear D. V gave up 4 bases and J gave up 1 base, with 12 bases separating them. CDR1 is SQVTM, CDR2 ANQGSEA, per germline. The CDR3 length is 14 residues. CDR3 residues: CSVVLERRTDTQYF. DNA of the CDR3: TGCAGCGTTGTTCTTGAGAGGCGCACAGATACGCAGTATTTT.

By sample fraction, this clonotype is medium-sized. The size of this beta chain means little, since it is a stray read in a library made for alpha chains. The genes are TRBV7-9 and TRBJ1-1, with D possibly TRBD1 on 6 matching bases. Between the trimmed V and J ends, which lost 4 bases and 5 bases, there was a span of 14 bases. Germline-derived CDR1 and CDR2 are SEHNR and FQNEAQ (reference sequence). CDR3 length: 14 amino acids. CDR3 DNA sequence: TGTGCCAGCAGCTCCGAGGGGGGGTGGACTGAAGCTTTCTTT. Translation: CASSSEGGWTEAFF.

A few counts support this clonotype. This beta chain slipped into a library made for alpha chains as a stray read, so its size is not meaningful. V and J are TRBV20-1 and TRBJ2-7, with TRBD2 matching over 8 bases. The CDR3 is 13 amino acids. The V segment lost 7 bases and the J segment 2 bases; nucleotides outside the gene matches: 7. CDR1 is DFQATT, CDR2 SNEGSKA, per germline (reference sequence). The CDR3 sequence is CSVSGGRTYEQYF. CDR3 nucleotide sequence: TGCAGTGTGAGCGGCGGGAGGACCTACGAGCAGTACTTC.

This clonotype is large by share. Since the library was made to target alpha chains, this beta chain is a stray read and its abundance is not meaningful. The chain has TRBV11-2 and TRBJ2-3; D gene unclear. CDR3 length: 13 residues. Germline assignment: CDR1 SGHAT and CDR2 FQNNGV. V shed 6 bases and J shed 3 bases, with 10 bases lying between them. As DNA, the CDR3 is TGTGCCAGCAGAGTCTCTGGTACAGATACGCAGTATTTT. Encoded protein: CASRVSGTDTQYF.

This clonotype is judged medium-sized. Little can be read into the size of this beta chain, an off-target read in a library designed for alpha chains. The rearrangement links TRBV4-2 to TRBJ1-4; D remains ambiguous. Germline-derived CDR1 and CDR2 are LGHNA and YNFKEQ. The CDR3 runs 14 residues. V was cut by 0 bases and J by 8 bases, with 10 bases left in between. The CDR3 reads CASSQDPSTEKLFF. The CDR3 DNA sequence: TGTGCCAGCAGCCAAGATCCCAGCACCGAAAAACTGTTTTTT.

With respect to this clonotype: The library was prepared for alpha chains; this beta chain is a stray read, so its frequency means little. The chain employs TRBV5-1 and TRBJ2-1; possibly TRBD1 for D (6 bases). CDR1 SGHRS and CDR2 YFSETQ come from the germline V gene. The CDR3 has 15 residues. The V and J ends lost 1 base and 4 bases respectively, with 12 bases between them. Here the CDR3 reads CASSLLGAAYNEQFF. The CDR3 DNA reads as TGCGCCAGCAGCTTGTTGGGGGCGGCATACAATGAGCAGTTCTTC.

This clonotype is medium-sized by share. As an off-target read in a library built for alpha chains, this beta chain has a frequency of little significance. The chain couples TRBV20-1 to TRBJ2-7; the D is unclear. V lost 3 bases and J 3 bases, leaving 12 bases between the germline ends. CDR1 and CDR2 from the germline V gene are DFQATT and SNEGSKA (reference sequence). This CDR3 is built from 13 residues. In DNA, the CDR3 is TGCAGTGCTAGTGGTGGTCCTAACTACGAGCAGTACTTC. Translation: CSASGGPNYEQYF.

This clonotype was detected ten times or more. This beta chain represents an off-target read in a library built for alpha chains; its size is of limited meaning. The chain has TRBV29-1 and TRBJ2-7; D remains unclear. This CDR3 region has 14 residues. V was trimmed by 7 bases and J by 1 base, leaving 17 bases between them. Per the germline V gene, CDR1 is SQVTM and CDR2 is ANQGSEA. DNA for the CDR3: TGCAGCGCCTCAATTTTCGGGCCGTCCTACGAGCAGTACTTC. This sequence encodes CSASIFGPSYEQYF.

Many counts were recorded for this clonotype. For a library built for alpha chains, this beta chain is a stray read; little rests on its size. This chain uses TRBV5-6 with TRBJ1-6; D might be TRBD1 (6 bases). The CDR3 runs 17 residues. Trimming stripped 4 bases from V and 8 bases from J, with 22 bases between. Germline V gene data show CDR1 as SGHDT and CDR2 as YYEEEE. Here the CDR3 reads CASSLDREKTYHSPLHF. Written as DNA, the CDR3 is TGTGCCAGCAGCCTGGACAGAGAAAAAACGTACCATTCACCCCTCCACTTT.

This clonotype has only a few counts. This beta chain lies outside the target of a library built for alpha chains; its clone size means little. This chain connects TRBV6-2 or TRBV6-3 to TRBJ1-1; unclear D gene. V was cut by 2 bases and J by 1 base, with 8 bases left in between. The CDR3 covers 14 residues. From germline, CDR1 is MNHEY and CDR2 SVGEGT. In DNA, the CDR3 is TGTGCCAGCAGTTACGAGGGCCCGAACACTGAAGCTTTCTTT. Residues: CASSYEGPNTEAFF.

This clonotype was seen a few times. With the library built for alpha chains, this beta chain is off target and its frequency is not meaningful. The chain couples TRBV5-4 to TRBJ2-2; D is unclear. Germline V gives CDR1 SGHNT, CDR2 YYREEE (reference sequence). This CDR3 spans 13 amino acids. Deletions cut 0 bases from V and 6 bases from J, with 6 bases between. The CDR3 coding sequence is TGTGCCAGCAGCTTGGTGGCGGCCGGGGAGCTGTTTTTT. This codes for CASSLVAAGELFF.

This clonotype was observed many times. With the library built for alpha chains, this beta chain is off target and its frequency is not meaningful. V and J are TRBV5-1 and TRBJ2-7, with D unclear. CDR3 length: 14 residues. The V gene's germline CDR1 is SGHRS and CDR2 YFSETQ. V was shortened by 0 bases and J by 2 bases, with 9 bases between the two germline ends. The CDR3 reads CASSLEAGTYEQYF. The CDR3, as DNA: TGCGCCAGCAGCTTGGAAGCAGGTACCTACGAGCAGTACTTC.

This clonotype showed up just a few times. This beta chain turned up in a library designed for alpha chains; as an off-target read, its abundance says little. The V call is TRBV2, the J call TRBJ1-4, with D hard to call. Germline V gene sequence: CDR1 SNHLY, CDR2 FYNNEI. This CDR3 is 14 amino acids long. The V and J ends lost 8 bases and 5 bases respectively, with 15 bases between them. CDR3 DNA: TGTGCCAGCCAGGCCGGAGGGCCGAATGAAAAACTGTTTTTT. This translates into CASQAGGPNEKLFF.

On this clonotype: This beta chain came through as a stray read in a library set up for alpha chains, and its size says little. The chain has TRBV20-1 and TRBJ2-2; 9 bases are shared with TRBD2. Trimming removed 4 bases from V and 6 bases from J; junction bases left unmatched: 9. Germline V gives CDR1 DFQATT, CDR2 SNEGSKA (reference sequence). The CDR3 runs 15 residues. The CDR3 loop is CSATPTSGFAGELFF. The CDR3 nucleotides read TGCAGTGCTACCCCCACTAGCGGGTTCGCCGGGGAGCTGTTTTTT.

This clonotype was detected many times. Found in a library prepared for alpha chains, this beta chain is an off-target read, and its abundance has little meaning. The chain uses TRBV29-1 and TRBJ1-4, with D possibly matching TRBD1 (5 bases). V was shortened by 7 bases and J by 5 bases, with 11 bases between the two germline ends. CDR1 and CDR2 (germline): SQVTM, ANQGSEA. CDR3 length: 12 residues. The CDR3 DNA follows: TGCAGCGCCGAGGGGTGGAATGAAAAACTGTTTTTT. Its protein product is CSAEGWNEKLFF.

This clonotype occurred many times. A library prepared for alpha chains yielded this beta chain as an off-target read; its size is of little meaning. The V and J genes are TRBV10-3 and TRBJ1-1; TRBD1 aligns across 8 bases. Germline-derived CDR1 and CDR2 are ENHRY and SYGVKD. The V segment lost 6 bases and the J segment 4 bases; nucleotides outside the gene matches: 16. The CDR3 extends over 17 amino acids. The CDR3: CAISARTGSVWSTEAFF. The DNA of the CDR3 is TGTGCCATCAGCGCTCGGACAGGGTCGGTCTGGTCCACTGAAGCTTTCTTT.

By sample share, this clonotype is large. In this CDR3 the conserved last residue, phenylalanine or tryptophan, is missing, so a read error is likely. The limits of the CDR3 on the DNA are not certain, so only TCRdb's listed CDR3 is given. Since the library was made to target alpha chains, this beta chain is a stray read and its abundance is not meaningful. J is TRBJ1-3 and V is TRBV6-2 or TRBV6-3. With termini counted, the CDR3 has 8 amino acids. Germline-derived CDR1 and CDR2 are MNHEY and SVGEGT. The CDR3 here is CARRTEWI.

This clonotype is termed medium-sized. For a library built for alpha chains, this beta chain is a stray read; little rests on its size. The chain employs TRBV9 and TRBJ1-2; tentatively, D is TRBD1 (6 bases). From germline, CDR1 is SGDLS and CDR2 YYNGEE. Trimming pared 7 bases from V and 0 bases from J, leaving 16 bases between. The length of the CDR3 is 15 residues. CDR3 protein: CASVAGARANYGYTF. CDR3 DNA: TGTGCCAGCGTGGCAGGGGCCCGAGCTAACTATGGCTACACCTTC.

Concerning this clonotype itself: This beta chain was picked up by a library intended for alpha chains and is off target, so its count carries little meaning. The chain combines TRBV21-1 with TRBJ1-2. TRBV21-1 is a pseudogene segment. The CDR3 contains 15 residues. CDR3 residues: CASLLEGLANYGYTF. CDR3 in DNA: TGTGCCAGCCTTTTAGAGGGTCTCGCTAACTATGGCTACACCTTC.

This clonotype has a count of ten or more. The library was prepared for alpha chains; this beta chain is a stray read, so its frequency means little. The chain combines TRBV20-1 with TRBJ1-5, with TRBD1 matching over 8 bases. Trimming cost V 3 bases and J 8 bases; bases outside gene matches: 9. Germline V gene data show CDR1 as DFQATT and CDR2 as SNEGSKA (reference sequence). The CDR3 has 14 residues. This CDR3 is CSASLGAGGEPQHF. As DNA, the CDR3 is TGCAGTGCTAGCCTGGGGGCAGGGGGCGAGCCCCAGCATTTT.

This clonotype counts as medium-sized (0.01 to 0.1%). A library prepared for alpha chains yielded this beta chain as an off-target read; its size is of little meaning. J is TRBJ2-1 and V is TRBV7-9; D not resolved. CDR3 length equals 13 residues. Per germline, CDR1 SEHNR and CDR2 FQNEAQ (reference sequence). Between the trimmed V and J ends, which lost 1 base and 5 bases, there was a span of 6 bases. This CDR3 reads CASSLDADNEQFF. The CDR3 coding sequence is TGTGCCAGCAGCTTAGATGCAGACAATGAGCAGTTCTTC. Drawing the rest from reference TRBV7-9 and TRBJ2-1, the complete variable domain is DTGVSQNPRHKITKRGQNVTFRCDPISEHNRLYWYRQTLGQGPEFLTYFQNEAQLEKSRLLSDRFSAERPKGSFSTLEIQRTEQGDSAMYLCASSLDADNEQFFGPGTRLTVL.

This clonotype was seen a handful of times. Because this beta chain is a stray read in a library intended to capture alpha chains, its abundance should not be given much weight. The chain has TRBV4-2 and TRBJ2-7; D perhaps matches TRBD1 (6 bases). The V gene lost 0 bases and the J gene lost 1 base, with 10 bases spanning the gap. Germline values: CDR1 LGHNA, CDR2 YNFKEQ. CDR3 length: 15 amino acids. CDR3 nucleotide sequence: TGTGCCAGCAGCCAAGAGATTACAGGGTCCTACGAGCAGTACTTC. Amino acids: CASSQEITGSYEQYF.

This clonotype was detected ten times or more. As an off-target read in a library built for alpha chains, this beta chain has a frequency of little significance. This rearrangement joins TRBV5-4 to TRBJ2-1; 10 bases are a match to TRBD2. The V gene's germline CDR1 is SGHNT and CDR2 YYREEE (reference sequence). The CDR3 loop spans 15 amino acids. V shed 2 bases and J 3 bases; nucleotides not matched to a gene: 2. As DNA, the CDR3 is TGTGCCAGCAGCTTAGCGGGAGGGAACTACAATGAGCAGTTCTTC. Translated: CASSLAGGNYNEQFF.

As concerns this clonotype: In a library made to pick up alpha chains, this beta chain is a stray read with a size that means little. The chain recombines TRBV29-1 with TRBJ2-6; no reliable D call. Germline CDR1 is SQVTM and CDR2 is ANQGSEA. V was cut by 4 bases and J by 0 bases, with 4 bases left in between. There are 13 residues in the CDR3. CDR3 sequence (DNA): TGCAGCGTTGGATCCTCTGGGGCCAACGTCCTGACTTTC. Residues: CSVGSSGANVLTF. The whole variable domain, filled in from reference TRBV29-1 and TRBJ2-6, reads SAVISQKPSRDICQRGTSLTIQCQVDSQVTMMFWYRQQPGQSLTLIATANQGSEATYESGFVIDKFPISRPNLTFSTLTVSNMSPEDSSIYLCSVGSSGANVLTFGAGSRLTVL.

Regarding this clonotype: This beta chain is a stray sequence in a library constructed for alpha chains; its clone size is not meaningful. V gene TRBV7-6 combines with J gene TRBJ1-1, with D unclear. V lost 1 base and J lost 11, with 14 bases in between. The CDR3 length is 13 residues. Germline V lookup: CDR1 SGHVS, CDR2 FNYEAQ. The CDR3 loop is CASSLGPQSLAFF. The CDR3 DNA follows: TGTGCCAGCAGCTTAGGCCCGCAAAGTCTTGCTTTCTTT.

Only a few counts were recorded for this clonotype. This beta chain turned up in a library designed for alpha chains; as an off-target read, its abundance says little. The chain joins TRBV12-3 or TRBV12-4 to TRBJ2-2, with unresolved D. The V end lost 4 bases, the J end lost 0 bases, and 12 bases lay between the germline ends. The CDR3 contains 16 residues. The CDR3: CASSSLGPANTGELFF. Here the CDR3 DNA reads TGTGCCAGCAGTTCATTAGGGCCGGCGAACACCGGGGAGCTGTTTTTT.

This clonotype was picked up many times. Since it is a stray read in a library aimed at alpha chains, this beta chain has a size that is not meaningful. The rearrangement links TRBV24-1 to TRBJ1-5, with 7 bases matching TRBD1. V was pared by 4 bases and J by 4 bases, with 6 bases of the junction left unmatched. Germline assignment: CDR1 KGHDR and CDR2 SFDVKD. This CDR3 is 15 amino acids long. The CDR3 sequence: CATSEGTAYNQPQHF. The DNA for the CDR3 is TGTGCCACCAGTGAGGGGACAGCGTATAATCAGCCCCAGCATTTT.

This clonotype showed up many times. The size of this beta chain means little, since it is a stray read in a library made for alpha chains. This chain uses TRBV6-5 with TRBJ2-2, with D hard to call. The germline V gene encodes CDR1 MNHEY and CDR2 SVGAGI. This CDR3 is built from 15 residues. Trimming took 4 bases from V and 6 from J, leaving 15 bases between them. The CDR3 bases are TGTGCCAGCAGTTCCCGCTTTAGAGGCGCCGGGGAGCTGTTTTTT. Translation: CASSSRFRGAGELFF.